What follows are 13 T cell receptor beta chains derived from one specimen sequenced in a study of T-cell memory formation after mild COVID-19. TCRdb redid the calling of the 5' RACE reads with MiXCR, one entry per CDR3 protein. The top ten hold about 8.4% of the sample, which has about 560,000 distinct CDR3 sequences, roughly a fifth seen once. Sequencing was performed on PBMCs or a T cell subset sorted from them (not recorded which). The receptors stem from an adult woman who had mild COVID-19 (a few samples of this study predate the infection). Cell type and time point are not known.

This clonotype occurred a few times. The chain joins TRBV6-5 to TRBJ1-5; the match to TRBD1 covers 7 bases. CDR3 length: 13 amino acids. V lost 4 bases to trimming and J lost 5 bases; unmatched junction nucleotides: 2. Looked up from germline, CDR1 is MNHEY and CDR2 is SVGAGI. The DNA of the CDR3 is TGTGCCAGCAGTTCACAGGGGTATCAGCCCCAGCATTTT. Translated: CASSSQGYQPQHF.

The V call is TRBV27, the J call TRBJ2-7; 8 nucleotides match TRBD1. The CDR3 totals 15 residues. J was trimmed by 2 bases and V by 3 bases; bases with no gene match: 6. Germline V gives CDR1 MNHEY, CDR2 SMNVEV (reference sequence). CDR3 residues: CASSFGQGATYEQYF. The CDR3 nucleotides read TGTGCCAGCAGTTTCGGTCAGGGGGCAACCTACGAGCAGTACTTC.

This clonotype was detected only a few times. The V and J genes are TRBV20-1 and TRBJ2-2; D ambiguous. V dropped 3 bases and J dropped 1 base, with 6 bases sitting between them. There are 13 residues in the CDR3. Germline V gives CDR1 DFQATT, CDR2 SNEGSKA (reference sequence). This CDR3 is CSASEENTGELFF. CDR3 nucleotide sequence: TGCAGTGCTAGCGAGGAGAACACCGGGGAGCTGTTTTTT.

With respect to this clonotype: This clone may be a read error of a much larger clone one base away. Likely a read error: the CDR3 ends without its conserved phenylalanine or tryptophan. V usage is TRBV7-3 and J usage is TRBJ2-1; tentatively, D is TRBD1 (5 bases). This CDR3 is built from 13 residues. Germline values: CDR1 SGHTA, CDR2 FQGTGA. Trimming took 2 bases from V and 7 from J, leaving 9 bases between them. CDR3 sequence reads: CASSLGAGNEQFL. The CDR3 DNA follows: TGTGCCAGCAGCTTAGGGGCAGGGAATGAGCAGTTCTTA.

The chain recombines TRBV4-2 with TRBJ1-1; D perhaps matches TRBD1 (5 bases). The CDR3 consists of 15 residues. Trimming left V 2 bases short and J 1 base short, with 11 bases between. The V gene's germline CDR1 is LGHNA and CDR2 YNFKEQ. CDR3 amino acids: CASSQPDRGNTEAFF. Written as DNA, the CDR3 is TGTGCCAGCAGCCAACCAGACAGAGGGAACACTGAAGCTTTCTTT.

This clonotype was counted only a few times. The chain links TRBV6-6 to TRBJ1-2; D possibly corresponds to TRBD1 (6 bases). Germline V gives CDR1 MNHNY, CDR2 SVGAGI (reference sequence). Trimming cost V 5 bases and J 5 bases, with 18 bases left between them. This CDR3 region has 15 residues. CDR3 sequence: CASSQGQPTGYGYTF. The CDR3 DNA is TGTGCCAGCAGTCAAGGACAGCCCACTGGGTATGGCTACACCTTC.

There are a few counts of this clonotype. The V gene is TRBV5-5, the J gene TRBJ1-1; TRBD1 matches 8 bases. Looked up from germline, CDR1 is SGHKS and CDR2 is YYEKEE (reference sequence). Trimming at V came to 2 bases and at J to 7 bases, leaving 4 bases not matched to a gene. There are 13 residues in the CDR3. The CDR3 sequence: CASSFDRGFEAFF. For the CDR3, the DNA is TGTGCCAGCAGCTTTGACAGGGGTTTTGAAGCTTTCTTT.

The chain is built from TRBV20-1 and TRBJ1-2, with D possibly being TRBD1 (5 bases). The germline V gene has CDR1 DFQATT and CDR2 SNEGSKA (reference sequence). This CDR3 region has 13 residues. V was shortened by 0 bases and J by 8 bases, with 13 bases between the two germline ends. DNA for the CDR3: TGCAGTGCTAGAGATCGGCAGGGTAGGGGCTACACCTTC. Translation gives CSARDRQGRGYTF.

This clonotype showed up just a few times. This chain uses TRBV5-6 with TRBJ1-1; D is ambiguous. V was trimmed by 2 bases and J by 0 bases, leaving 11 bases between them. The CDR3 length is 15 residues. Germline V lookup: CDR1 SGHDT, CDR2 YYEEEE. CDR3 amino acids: CASSLAPVVNTEAFF. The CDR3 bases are TGTGCCAGCAGCTTAGCTCCAGTAGTGAACACTGAAGCTTTCTTT.

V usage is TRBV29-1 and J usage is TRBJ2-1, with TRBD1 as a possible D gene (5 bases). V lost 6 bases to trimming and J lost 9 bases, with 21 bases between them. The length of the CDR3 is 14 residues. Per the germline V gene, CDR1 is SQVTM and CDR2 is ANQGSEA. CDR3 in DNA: TGCAGCGTCACCACCCGATCAGGGCCGGGTGAGCAGTTCTTC. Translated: CSVTTRSGPGEQFF.

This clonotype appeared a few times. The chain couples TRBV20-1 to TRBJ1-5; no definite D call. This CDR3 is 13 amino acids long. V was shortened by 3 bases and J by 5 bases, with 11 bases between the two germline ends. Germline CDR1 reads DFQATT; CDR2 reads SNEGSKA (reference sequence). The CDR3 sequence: CSASSATDQPQHF. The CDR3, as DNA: TGCAGTGCTAGTTCTGCTACCGATCAGCCCCAGCATTTT.

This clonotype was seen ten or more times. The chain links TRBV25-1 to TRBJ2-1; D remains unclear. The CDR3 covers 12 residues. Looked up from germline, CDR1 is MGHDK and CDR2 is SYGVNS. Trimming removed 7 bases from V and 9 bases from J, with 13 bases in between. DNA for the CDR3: TGTGCCAGCACTTCCTACAACTTTGAGCAGTTCTTC. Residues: CASTSYNFEQFF.

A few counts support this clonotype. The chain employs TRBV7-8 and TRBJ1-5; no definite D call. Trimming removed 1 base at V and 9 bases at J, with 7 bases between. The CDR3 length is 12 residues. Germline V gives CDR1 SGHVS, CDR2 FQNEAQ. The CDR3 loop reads CASSLELGPQHF. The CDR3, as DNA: TGTGCCAGCAGCTTAGAGTTGGGGCCCCAGCATTTT.